The clone carrying this TCR beta chain was found many times. Time point here: blood at routine non-recurrence follow-up after resection. The study sequenced unsorted whole RNA from tumor, nontumor lung or frozen PBMC. The presence of a unique molecular identifier marked each TCR cDNA molecule. TCRdb analysed the 5' RACE reads with MiXCR anew, one entry per CDR3 protein. The profile covers around 40,000 distinct CDR3 sequences, with 6% to 9.5% appearing a single time and roughly 9.9% taken by the ten largest. The CDR3 sequence is 14 residues long. Germline-derived CDR1 and CDR2 are SGHAT and FQNNGV. Trimming stripped 2 bases from V and 5 bases from J, with 11 bases between. The data derive from a study of spatial heterogeneity in lung cancer. Study in general: Samples were obtained from some 70 donors, all untreated early-stage non-small cell lung cancer patients. Sequencing of follow-up PBMC samples took place when they were available, at a median of roughly 25 months after resection.

The TCR sequence derives from a male donor with early-stage non-small cell lung cancer. The sample here was PBMCs, taken at follow-up. This chain links TRBV11-2 with TRBJ2-3; TRBD2 might be the D (5 bases). For the CDR3, the DNA is TGTGCCAGCAGCTTATATGGCAGCGGAGATACGCAGTATTTT. This encodes CASSLYGSGDTQYF. The full variable domain, with the rest looked up from reference TRBV11-2 and TRBJ2-3, is EAGVAQSPRYKIIEKRQSVAFWCNPISGHATLYWYQQILGQGPKLLIQFQNNGVVDDSQLPKDRFSAERLKGVDSTLKIQPAKLEDSAVYLCASSLYGSGDTQYFGPGTRLTVL.